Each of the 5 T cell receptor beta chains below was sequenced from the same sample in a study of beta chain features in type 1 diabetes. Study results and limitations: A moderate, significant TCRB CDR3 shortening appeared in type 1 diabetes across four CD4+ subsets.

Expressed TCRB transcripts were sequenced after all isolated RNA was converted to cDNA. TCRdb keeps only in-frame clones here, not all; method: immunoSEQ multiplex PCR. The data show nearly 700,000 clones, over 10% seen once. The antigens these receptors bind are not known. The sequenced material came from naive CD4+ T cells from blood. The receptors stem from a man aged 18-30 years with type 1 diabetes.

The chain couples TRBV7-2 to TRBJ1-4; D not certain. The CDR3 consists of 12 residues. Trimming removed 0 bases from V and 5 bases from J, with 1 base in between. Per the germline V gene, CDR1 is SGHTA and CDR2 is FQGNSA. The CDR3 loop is CASSLANEKLFF. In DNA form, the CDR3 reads TGTGCCAGCAGCTTAGCGAATGAAAAACTGTTTTTT.

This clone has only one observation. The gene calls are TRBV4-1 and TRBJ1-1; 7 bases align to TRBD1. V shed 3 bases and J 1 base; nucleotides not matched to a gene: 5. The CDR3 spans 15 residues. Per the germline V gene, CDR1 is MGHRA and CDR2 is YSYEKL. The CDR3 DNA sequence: TGCGCCAGCAGCCACGCCGACAGGGCGAACACTGAAGCTTTCTTT. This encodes CASSHADRANTEAFF.

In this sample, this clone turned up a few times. For the CDR3, the DNA is TGTGCCAGCAACTTCAACCACGACTCTGGAAACACCATATATTTT. It specifies CASNFNHDSGNTIYF. The J gene is TRBJ1-3, the V gene TRBV7-2; D remains ambiguous. The germline V gene encodes CDR1 SGHTA and CDR2 FQGNSA. The CDR3 sequence is 15 residues long. Trimming stripped 7 bases from V and 0 bases from J, with 13 bases between.

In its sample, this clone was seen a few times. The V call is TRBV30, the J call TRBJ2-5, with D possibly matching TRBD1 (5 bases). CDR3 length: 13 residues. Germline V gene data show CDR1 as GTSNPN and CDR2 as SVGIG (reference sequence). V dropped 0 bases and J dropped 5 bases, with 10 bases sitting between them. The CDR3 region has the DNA TGTGCCTGGAGTGTAGGGGTGGGGGAGACCCAGTACTTC. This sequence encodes CAWSVGVGETQYF.

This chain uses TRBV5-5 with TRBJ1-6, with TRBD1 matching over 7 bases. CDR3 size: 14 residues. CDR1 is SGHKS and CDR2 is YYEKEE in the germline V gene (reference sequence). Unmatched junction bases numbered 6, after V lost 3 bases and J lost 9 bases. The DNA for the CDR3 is TGTGCCAGCAGCTGGGACAGTGGAAGTTCACCCCTCCACTTT. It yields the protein CASSWDSGSSPLHF.